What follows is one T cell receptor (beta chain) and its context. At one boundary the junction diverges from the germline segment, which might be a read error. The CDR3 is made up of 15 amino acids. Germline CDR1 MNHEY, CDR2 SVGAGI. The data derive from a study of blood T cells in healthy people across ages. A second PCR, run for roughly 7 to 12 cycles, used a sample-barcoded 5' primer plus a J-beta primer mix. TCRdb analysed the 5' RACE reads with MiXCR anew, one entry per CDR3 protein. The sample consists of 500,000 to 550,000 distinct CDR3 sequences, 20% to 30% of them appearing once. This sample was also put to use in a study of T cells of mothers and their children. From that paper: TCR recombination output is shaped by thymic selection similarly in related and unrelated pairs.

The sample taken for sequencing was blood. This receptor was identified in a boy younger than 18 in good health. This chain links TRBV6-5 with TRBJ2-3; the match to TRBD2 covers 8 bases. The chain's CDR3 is CASSYSAGGTDTPYF. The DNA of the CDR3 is TGTGCCAGCAGTTACTCCGCGGGGGGCACAGATACGCCGTATTTT.